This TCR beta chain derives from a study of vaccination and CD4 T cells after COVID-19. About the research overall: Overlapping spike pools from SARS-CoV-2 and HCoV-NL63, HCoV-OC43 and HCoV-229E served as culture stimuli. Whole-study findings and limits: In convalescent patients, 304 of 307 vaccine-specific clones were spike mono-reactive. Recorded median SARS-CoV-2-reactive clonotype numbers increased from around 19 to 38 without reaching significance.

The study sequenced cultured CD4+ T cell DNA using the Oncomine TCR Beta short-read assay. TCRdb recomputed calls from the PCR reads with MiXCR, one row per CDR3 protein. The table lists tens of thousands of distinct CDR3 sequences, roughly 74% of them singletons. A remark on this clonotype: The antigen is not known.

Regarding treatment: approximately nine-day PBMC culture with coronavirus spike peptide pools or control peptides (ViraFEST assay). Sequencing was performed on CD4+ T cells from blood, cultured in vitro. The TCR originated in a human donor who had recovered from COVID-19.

This chain's CDR3 is CASSRTGLSNQPQHF. The CDR3, as DNA: TGTGCCAGCAGCCGGACAGGGTTGAGCAATCAGCCCCAGCATTTT. The gene calls are TRBV6-2 or TRBV6-3 and TRBJ1-5, with 8 nucleotides matching TRBD1. Germline V gives CDR1 MNHEY, CDR2 SVGEGT. J lost 1 base, V lost 6 bases, and 5 bases had no gene match. The length of the CDR3 is 15 residues.